A single sample is the source of the 16 T cell receptor beta chains below, sequenced in a study of T-cell memory formation after mild COVID-19. In TCRdb, the 5' RACE reads were re-called with MiXCR into one record per CDR3 protein. The sample yields approximately 580,000 distinct CDR3 sequences, roughly 22% seen once. The sequencing input was PBMCs or a T cell subset sorted from them (not recorded which). The receptors derive from an adult woman who had mild COVID-19 (a few samples of this study predate the infection). Cell type and time point are not known.

In this sample, this clonotype turned up a few times. The rearrangement joins TRBV5-1 to TRBJ1-4; D might be TRBD1 (5 bases). V lost 4 bases, J lost 7 bases, and 14 bases lay in between. The CDR3 extends over 14 amino acids. Germline V lookup: CDR1 SGHRS, CDR2 YFSETQ. CDR3 nucleotides: TGCGCCAGCAGCCAACAGGCCTTGGGTGAAAAACTGTTTTTT. Protein sequence: CASSQQALGEKLFF.

The CDR3 reads CASSLSGGYSNQPQHF. In DNA form, the CDR3 reads TGTGCCAGCAGTTTATCGGGGGGTTATAGCAATCAGCCCCAGCATTTT. The J gene is TRBJ1-5, the V gene TRBV27; D is perhaps TRBD1 (5 bases). CDR1 MNHEY and CDR2 SMNVEV come from the germline V gene (reference sequence). The length of the CDR3 is 16 residues. Trimming pared 0 bases from V and 0 bases from J, leaving 9 bases between.

This clonotype occurred a few times. The V gene is TRBV5-4, the J gene TRBJ1-1, with D possibly TRBD1 on 6 matching bases. CDR1 and CDR2 (germline): SGHNT, YYREEE (reference sequence). The CDR3 contains 13 residues. The V and J ends lost 3 bases and 8 bases respectively, with 14 bases between them. The DNA of the CDR3 is TGTGCCAGCAGCTATGGGCAGGGGATAGAAGCTTTCTTT. This sequence encodes CASSYGQGIEAFF.

The V call is TRBV9, the J call TRBJ2-3; weak D call: TRBD1 (5 bases). The CDR3 contains 16 residues. V shed 0 bases and J shed 2 bases, with 13 bases lying between them. CDR1 is SGDLS, CDR2 YYNGEE, per germline. The CDR3 DNA is TGTGCCAGCAGCGTAGCTCCAGGGTTCCACACAGATACGCAGTATTTT. Translating it yields CASSVAPGFHTDTQYF.

The sample holds a few counts of this clonotype. The chain recombines TRBV5-5 with TRBJ2-1; 8 nucleotides align to TRBD2. Germline CDR1 is SGHKS and CDR2 is YYEKEE (reference sequence). Unmatched junction bases numbered 12, after V lost 4 bases and J lost 9 bases. The CDR3 consists of 15 residues. In nucleotides, the CDR3 is TGTGCCAGCAGCCTTGGCTTCACTAGCGGCGGTGAGCAGTTCTTC. Its protein is CASSLGFTSGGEQFF.

CDR3 sequence (DNA): TGTGCCAGCATGCAGGAGGGGTATGGCTACACCTTC. Its translation: CASMQEGYGYTF. The rearrangement uses TRBV5-5 and TRBJ1-2, with a weak D call TRBD1 (5 bases). The CDR3 contains 12 residues. Germline lookup yields CDR1 SGHKS and CDR2 YYEKEE (reference sequence). The V end lost 6 bases, the J end lost 5 bases, and 11 bases lay between the germline ends.

CDR3 amino acids: CSARESGANVLTF. The CDR3 coding sequence is TGCAGTGCTAGAGAGTCTGGGGCCAACGTCCTGACTTTC. The gene calls are TRBV20-1 and TRBJ2-6; no clear D. Trimming stripped 0 bases from V and 1 base from J, with 1 base between. The CDR3 totals 13 residues. The germline V gene has CDR1 DFQATT and CDR2 SNEGSKA (reference sequence).

The CDR3 region is CASSRAPSGGSYNEQFF. CDR3 DNA sequence: TGTGCCAGCAGCCGAGCTCCTAGCGGGGGTTCCTACAATGAGCAGTTCTTC. This sequence joins TRBV14 and TRBJ2-1, with TRBD2 identical over 10 bases. Per germline, CDR1 SGHDN and CDR2 FVKESK. J gave up 1 base and V 4 bases, and 7 bases lay outside the gene matches. This CDR3 has 17 amino acids.

The chain recombines TRBV12-3 or TRBV12-4 with TRBJ2-1; 15 nucleotides align to TRBD2. This CDR3 is 15 amino acids long. V trimming: 5 bases; J trimming: 8 bases; junction bases outside the gene matches: 4. CDR3 amino acids: CASSLGLAGGHEQFF. The CDR3 DNA follows: TGTGCCAGCAGTCTCGGACTAGCGGGGGGGCATGAGCAGTTCTTC.

The chain employs TRBV19 and TRBJ2-1, with 9 bases identical to TRBD2. This CDR3 comprises 15 residues. From germline, CDR1 is LNHDA and CDR2 SQIVND (reference sequence). Trimming took 5 bases from V and 3 from J; bases not matched to a gene: 5. In nucleotides, the CDR3 is TGTGCCAGTAGTTTATATAGCGGGGGCTACAATGAGCAGTTCTTC. It yields the protein CASSLYSGGYNEQFF.

This clonotype was seen only a few times. Since a much larger clone is just one base distant, this may be a read error. The chain recombines TRBV11-3 with TRBJ2-7; tentatively, D is TRBD2 (5 bases). Trimming stripped 3 bases from V and 4 bases from J, with 7 bases between. In germline, CDR1 is SGHNT, CDR2 YENEEA. The CDR3 is 12 amino acids. The CDR3, as DNA: TGTGCCAGCAGCTTGAGGGCGTACGAGCAGTACTTC. This codes for CASSLRAYEQYF.

This clonotype appeared many times. CDR3 coding DNA: TGTGCCAGTAGTAACCTACCCGGGGGGCAGTTCTTC. The encoded protein is CASSNLPGGQFF. V usage is TRBV19 and J usage is TRBJ2-1, with D possibly being TRBD2 (6 bases). This CDR3 is built from 12 residues. The germline CDR1 and CDR2 sequences are LNHDA and SQIVND (reference sequence). V lost 4 bases and J 12 bases, leaving 13 bases between the germline ends.

Only a few counts were recorded for this clonotype. The genes are TRBV20-1 and TRBJ1-6; D is possibly TRBD1 (6 bases). In germline, CDR1 is DFQATT, CDR2 SNEGSKA (reference sequence). Trimming left V 1 base short and J 4 bases short, with 23 bases between. There are 19 residues in the CDR3. Written as DNA, the CDR3 is TGCAGTGCTAGAGGTTACACTGGACAGAATAGGATGTATAATTCACCCCTCCACTTT. Protein sequence: CSARGYTGQNRMYNSPLHF.

This clonotype came up a few times. The rearrangement uses TRBV25-1 and TRBJ2-2; D call uncertain. Germline values: CDR1 MGHDK, CDR2 SYGVNS. Trimming stripped 3 bases from V and 2 bases from J, with 1 base between. The CDR3 loop spans 12 amino acids. The CDR3 is CASSDNTGELFF. CDR3 in DNA: TGTGCCAGCAGTGACAACACCGGGGAGCTGTTTTTT.

The chain joins TRBV7-2 to TRBJ2-5, with 9 bases lining up with TRBD2. Per germline, CDR1 SGHTA and CDR2 FQGNSA. CDR3 length: 15 amino acids. Trimming took 0 bases from V and 5 from J; bases not matched to a gene: 4. As DNA, the CDR3 is TGTGCCAGCAGCTTAGCAAGGAGCGGGAGGGAGACCCAGTACTTC. Translation gives CASSLARSGRETQYF. The full variable domain, its missing parts supplied by reference TRBV7-2 and TRBJ2-5, is GAGVSQSPSNKVTEKGKDVELRCDPISGHTALYWYRQSLGQGLEFLIYFQGNSAPDKSGLPSDRFSAERTGGSVSTLTIQRTQQEDSAVYLCASSLARSGRETQYFGPGTRLLVL.

This clonotype was seen a few times. This chain joins TRBV7-2 and TRBJ1-1; the match to TRBD1 covers 8 bases. The junction had 4 bases not matched to a gene; V was cut back by 3 bases and J by 1 base. Per germline, CDR1 SGHTA and CDR2 FQGNSA. The CDR3 totals 15 residues. The CDR3 here is CASSFGGTGNTEAFF. In nucleotides, the CDR3 is TGTGCCAGCAGCTTTGGGGGGACAGGGAACACTGAAGCTTTCTTT.